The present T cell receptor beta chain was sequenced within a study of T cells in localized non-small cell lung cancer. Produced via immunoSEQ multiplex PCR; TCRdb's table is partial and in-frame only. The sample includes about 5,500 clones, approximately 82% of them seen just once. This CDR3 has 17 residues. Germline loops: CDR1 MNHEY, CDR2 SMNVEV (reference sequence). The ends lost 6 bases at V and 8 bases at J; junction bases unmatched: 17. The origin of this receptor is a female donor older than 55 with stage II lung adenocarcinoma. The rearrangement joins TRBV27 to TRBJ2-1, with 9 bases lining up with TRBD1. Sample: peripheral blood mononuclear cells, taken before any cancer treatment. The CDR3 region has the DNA TGTGCCAGCAGGCCAATACTCCCGGGACAGGGAGGATATGAGCAGTTCTTC. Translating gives CASRPILPGQGGYEQFF.